The source of this TCR beta chain is a study of blood T cell repertoires in COVID-19. Looking at the study overall: The analysed material was cDNA or gDNA that came from T cells, B-cell-depleted T cells, or PBMCs.

CDR1 LNHDA and CDR2 SQIVND come from the germline V gene (reference sequence). V was pared by 6 bases and J by 2 bases, with 5 bases of the junction left unmatched. This CDR3 has 15 residues. Original processing methods: Reference gene primer amplification gave estimated nucleated cell counts. Assay used: immunoSEQ multiplex PCR; TCRdb lists only in-frame clones, some missing. That table gives V, J and clone size, and the DNA gave D and trimming. The table includes some 150,000 clones, roughly 80% detected once. This clone was counted only a few times. V is TRBV19 and J is TRBJ1-5; 9 positions agree with TRBD1. The TCR sequence derives from a man aged 60-69 years with acute or convalescent COVID-19. The sequenced material came from peripheral blood. DNA of the CDR3: TGTGCCAGTAGCACAGGGGGCTCGGGCAATCAGCCCCAGCATTTT. Its protein is CASSTGGSGNQPQHF.